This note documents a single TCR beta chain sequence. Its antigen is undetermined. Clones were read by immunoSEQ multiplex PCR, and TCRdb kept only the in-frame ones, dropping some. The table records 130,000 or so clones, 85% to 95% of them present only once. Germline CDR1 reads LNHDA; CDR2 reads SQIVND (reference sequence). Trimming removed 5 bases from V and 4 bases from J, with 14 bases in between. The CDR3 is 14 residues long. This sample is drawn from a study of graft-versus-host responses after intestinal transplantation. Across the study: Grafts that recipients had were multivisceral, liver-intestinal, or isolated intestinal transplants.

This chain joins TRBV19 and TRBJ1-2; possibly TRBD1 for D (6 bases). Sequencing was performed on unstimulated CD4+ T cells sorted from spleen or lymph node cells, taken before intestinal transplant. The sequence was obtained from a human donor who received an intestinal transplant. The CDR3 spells CASSQGGRFYGYTF. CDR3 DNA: TGTGCCAGTAGTCAAGGGGGGAGGTTCTATGGCTACACCTTC.